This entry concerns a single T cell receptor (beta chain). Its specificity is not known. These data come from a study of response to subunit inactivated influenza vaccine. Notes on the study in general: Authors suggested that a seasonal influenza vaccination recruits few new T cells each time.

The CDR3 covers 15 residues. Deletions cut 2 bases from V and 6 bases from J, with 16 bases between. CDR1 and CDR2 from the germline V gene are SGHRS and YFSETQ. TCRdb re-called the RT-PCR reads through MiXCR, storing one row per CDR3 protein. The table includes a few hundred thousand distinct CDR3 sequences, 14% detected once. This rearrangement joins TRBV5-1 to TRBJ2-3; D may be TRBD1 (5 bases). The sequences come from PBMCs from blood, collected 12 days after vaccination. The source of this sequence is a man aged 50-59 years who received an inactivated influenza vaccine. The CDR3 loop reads CASSFDSAQMDTQYF. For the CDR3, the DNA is TGCGCCAGCAGCTTTGACAGCGCGCAAATGGATACGCAGTATTTT.